The T cell receptor (beta chain) under discussion was sequenced for a study of early T cells in non-severe SARS-CoV-2 infection. Study information: Sequenced material consisted of bulk RNA (from unsorted whole blood), and chains were unpaired.

Overall study results and limits: Anti-spike CD8 responses were favored in VDJdb matching, and private and CD4 specificities were missed.

This CDR3 has 14 residues. J was trimmed by 2 bases and V by 1 base; bases with no gene match: 2. CDR1 SEHNR and CDR2 FQNEAQ come from the germline V gene (reference sequence). This clonotype has just a few counts. Its cognate antigen is unknown. Tagging with unique molecular identifiers was applied to individual cDNA molecules. TCRdb reanalysed the 5' RACE reads using MiXCR and keeps one entry per CDR3 protein. The table lists roughly 61,000 distinct CDR3 sequences, 13% of them singletons. Source: whole blood, taken at baseline. The sequence was collected from an adult who was a healthcare worker with PCR-confirmed SARS-CoV-2 infection or an uninfected control (not recorded which). The V and J genes are TRBV7-9 and TRBJ2-7, with 7 bases identical to TRBD2. The CDR3 nucleotides read TGTGCCAGCAGCTTAGGACTAGCTGCCTACGAGCAGTACTTC. Residues: CASSLGLAAYEQYF. Variable domain in full (rest from reference TRBV7-9 and TRBJ2-7): DTGVSQNPRHKITKRGQNVTFRCDPISEHNRLYWYRQTLGQGPEFLTYFQNEAQLEKSRLLSDRFSAERPKGSFSTLEIQRTEQGDSAMYLCASSLGLAAYEQYFGPGTRLTVT.